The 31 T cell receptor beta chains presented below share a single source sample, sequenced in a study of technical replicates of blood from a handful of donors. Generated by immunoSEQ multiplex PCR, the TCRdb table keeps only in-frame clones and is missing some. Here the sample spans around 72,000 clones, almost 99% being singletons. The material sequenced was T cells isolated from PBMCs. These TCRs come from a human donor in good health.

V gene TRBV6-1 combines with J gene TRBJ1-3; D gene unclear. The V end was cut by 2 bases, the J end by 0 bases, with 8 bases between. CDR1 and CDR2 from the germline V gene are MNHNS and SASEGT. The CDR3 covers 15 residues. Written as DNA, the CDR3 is TGTGCCAGCAGTGAAATTTTATTCTCTGGAAACACCATATATTTT. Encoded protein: CASSEILFSGNTIYF.

The chain's CDR3 is CASRQREGQTGELFF. CDR3 DNA sequence: TGCGCCAGCAGACAGCGGGAGGGCCAAACCGGGGAGCTGTTTTTT. The V and J genes are TRBV5-1 and TRBJ2-2; 10 positions agree with TRBD2. Trimming removed 5 bases from V and 5 bases from J; junction bases left unmatched: 6. The CDR3 is 15 residues long. The germline V gene has CDR1 SGHRS and CDR2 YFSETQ.

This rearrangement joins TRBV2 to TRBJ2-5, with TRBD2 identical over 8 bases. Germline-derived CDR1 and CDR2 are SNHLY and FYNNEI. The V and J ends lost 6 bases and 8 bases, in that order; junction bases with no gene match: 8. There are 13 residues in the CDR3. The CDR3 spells CASSGTRGHTQYF. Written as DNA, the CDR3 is TGTGCCAGCAGCGGGACTAGGGGACACACCCAGTACTTC.

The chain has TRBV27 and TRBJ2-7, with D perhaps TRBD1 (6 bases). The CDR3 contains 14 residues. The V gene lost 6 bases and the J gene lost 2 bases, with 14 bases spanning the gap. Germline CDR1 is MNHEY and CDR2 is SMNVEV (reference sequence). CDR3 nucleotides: TGTGCCAGCAGCCCTGACACAGGGCCCTACGAGCAGTACTTC. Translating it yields CASSPDTGPYEQYF.

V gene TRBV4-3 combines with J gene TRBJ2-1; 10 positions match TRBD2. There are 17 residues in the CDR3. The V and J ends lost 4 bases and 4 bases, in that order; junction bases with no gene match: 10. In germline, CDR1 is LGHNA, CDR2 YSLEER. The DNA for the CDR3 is TGCGCCAGCAGCCCTGTCTTGACTAGCGGGTATTACAATGAGCAGTTCTTC. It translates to CASSPVLTSGYYNEQFF.

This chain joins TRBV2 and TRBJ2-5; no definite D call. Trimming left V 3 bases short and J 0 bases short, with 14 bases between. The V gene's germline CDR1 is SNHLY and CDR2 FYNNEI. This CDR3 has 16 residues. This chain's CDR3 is CASSERGGINQETQYF. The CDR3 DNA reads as TGTGCCAGCAGTGAGCGCGGCGGAATAAACCAAGAGACCCAGTACTTC.

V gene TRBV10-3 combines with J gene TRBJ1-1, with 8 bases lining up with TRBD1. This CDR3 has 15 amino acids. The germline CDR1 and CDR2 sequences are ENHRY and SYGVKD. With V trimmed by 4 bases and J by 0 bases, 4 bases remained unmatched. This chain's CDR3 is CAISGRTGMNTEAFF. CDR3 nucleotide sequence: TGTGCCATCAGTGGTAGGACAGGGATGAACACTGAAGCTTTCTTT.

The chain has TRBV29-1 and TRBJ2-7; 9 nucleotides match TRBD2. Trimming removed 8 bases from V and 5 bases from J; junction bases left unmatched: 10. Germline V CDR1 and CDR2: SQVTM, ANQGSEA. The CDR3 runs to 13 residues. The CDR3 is CSSISGSGDEQYF. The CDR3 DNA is TGCAGCTCCATTAGCGGGAGTGGAGACGAGCAGTACTTC.

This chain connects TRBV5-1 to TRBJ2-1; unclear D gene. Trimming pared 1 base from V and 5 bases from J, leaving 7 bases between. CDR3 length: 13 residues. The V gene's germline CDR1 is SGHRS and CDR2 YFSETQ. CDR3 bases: TGCGCCAGCAGCTTGTACCCGGACAATGAGCAGTTCTTC. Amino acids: CASSLYPDNEQFF.

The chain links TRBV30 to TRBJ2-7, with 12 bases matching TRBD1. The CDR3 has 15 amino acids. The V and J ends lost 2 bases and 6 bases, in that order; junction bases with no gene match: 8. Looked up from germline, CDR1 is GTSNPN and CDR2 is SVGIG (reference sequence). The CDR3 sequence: CAWSRRDRGRREQYF. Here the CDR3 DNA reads TGTGCCTGGAGTAGGAGGGACAGGGGGCGTCGCGAGCAGTACTTC.

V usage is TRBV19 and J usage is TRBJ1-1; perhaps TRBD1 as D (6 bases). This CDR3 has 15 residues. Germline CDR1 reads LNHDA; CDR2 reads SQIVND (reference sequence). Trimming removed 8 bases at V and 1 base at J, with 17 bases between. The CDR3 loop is CASGRGQGGNTEAFF. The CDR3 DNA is TGTGCCAGTGGGCGGGGGCAAGGTGGGAACACTGAAGCTTTCTTT. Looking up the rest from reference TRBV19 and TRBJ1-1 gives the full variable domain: DGGITQSPKYLFRKEGQNVTLSCEQNLNHDAMYWYRQDPGQGLRLIYYSQIVNDFQKGDIAEGYSVSREKKESFPLTVTSAQKNPTAFYLCASGRGQGGNTEAFFGQGTRLTVV.

The CDR3 DNA reads as TGCAGCGTTGGACAGGGGGGGATGAACACTGAAGCTTTCTTT. This codes for CSVGQGGMNTEAFF. The chain combines TRBV29-1 with TRBJ1-1; 9 nucleotides line up with TRBD1. Germline V gene lookup returns CDR1 SQVTM and CDR2 ANQGSEA. CDR3 length: 14 amino acids. The V segment lost 4 bases and the J segment 0 bases; nucleotides outside the gene matches: 3.

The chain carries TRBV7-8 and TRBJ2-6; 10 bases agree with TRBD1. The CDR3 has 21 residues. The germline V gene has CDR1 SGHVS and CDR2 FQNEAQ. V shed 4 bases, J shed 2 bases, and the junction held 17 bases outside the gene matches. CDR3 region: CASSSRGVWTGGLPGANVLTF. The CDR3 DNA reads TGTGCCAGCAGCTCCCGGGGGGTTTGGACAGGGGGGTTACCTGGGGCCAACGTCCTGACTTTC.

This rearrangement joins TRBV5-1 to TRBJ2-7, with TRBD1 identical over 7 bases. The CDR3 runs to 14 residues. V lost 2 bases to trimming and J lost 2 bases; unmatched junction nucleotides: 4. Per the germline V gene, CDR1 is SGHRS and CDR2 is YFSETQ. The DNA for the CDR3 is TGCGCCAGCAGCTTCGGACAGGCGACCTACGAGCAGTACTTC. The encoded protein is CASSFGQATYEQYF.

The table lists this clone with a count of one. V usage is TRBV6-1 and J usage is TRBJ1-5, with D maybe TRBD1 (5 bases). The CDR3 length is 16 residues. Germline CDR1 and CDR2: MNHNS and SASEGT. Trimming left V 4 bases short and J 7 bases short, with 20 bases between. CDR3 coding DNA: TGTGCCAGCAGTGCCTTAGGCCAGGGTGGTAGGCAGCCCCAGCATTTT. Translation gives CASSALGQGGRQPQHF.

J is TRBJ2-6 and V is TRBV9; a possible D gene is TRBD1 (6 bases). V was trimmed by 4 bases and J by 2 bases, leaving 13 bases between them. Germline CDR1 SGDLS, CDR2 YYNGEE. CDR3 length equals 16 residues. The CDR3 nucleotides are TGTGCCAGCAGCCCATACCAGGGGACTGGGGCCAACGTCCTGACTTTC. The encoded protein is CASSPYQGTGANVLTF.

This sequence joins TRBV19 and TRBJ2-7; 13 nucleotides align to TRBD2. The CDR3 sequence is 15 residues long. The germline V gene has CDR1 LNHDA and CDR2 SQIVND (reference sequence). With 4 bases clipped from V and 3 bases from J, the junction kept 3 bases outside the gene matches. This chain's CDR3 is CASSKGLAGYYEQYF. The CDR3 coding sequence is TGTGCCAGTAGTAAGGGACTAGCGGGGTACTACGAGCAGTACTTC. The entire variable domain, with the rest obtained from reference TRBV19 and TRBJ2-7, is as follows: DGGITQSPKYLFRKEGQNVTLSCEQNLNHDAMYWYRQDPGQGLRLIYYSQIVNDFQKGDIAEGYSVSREKKESFPLTVTSAQKNPTAFYLCASSKGLAGYYEQYFGPGTRLTVT.

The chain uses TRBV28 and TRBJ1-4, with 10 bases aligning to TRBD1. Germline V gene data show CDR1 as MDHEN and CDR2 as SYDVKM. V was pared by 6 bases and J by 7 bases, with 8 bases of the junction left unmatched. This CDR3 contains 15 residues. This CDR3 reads CASSSRDRGGEKLFF. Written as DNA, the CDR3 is TGTGCCAGCAGCTCTAGGGACAGGGGTGGTGAAAAACTGTTTTTT.

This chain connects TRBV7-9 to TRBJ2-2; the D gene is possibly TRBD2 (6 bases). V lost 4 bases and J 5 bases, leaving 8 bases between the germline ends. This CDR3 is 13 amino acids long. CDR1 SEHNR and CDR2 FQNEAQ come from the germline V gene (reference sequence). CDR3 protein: CASSSRGTGELFF. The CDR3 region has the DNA TGTGCCAGCAGCTCCCGGGGGACCGGGGAGCTGTTTTTT.

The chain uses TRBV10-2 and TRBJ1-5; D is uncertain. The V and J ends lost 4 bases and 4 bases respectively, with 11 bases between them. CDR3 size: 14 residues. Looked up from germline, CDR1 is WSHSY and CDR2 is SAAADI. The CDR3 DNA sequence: TGCGCCAGCAGTGGAGCGCAGCCTAATCAGCCCCAGCATTTT. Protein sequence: CASSGAQPNQPQHF.

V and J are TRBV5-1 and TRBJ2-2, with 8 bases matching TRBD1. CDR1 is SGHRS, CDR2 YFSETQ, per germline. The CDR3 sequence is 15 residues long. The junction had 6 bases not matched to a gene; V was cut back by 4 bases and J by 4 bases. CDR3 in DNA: TGCGCCAGCAGCCTCAGGACAGGGCTCACCGGGGAGCTGTTTTTT. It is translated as CASSLRTGLTGELFF.

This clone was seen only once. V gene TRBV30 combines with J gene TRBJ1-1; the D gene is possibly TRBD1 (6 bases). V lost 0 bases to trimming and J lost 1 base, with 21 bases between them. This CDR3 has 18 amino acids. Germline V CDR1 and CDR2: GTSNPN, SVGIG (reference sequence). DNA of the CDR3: TGTGCCTGGAGTGTTTATCCCGGAAGGACAGTCGGGAACACTGAAGCTTTCTTT. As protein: CAWSVYPGRTVGNTEAFF. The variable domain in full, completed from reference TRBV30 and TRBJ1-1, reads SQTIHQWPATLVQPVGSPLSLECTVEGTSNPNLYWYRQAAGRGLQLLFYSVGIGQISSEVPQNLSASRPQDRQFILSSKKLLLSDSGFYLCAWSVYPGRTVGNTEAFFGQGTRLTVV.

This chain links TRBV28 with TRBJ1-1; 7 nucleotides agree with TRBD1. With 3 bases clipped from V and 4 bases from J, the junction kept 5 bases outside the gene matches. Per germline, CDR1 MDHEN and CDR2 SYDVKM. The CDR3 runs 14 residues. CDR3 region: CASSLRQGVTEAFF. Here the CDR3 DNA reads TGTGCCAGCAGTTTGAGACAGGGAGTCACTGAAGCTTTCTTT. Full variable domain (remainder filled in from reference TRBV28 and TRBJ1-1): DVKVTQSSRYLVKRTGEKVFLECVQDMDHENMFWYRQDPGLGLRLIYFSYDVKMKEKGDIPEGYSVSREKKERFSLILESASTNQTSMYLCASSLRQGVTEAFFGQGTRLTVV.

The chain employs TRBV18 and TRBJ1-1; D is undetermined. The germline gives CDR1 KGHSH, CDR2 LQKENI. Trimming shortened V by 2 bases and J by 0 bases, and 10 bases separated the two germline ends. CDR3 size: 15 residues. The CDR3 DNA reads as TGTGCCAGCTCACCATCAGCGGTGGTGAACACTGAAGCTTTCTTT. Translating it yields CASSPSAVVNTEAFF.

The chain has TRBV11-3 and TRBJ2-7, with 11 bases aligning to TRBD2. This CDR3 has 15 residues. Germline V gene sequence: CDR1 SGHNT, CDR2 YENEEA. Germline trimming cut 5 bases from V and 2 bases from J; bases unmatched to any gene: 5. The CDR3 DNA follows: TGTGCCAGCAGCCAAAGACTAGCGGGAACCTACGAGCAGTACTTC. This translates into CASSQRLAGTYEQYF. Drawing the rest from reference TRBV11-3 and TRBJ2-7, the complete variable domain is EAGVVQSPRYKIIEKKQPVAFWCNPISGHNTLYWYLQNLGQGPELLIRYENEEAVDDSQLPKDRFSAERLKGVDSTLKIQPAELGDSAVYLCASSQRLAGTYEQYFGPGTRLTVT.

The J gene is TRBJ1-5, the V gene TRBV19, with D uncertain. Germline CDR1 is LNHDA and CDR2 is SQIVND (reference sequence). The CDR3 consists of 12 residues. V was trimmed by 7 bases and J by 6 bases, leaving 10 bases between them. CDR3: CASTTVGQPQHF. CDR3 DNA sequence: TGTGCCAGTACCACAGTTGGTCAGCCCCAGCATTTT.

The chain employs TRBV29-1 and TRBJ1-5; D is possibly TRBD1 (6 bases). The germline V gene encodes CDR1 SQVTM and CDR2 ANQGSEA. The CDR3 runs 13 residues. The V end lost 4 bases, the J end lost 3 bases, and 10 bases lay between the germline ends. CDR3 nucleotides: TGCAGCGTTGGCCGGGACACCAATCAGCCCCAGCATTTT. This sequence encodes CSVGRDTNQPQHF.

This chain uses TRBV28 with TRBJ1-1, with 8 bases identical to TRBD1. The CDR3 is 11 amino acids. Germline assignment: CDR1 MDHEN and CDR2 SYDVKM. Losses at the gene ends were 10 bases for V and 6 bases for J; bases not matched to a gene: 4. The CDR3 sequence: CATTGVAEAFF. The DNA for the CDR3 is TGTGCCACGACAGGGGTGGCTGAAGCTTTCTTT. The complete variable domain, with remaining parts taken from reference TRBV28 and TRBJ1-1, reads DVKVTQSSRYLVKRTGEKVFLECVQDMDHENMFWYRQDPGLGLRLIYFSYDVKMKEKGDIPEGYSVSREKKERFSLILESASTNQTSMYLCATTGVAEAFFGQGTRLTVV.

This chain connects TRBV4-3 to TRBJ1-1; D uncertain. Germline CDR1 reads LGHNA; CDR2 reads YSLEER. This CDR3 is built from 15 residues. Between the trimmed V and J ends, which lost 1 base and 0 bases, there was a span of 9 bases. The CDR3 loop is CASSQGTRLNTEAFF. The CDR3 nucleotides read TGCGCCAGCAGCCAAGGTACGCGTCTGAACACTGAAGCTTTCTTT.

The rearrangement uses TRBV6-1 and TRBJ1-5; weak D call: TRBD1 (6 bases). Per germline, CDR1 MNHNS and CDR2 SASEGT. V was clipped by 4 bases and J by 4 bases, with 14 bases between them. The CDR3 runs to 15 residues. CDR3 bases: TGTGCCAGCAGTGCACAGGGATGGGGAAATCAGCCCCAGCATTTT. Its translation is CASSAQGWGNQPQHF.

Written as DNA, the CDR3 is TGCGCCAGCCAGATGACAGGGGCTACCTATGGCTACACCTTC. It is translated as CASQMTGATYGYTF. The chain links TRBV4-1 to TRBJ1-2, with 8 bases aligning to TRBD1. Unmatched junction bases numbered 9, after V lost 8 bases and J lost 4 bases. CDR1 MGHRA and CDR2 YSYEKL come from the germline V gene. This CDR3 comprises 14 residues.